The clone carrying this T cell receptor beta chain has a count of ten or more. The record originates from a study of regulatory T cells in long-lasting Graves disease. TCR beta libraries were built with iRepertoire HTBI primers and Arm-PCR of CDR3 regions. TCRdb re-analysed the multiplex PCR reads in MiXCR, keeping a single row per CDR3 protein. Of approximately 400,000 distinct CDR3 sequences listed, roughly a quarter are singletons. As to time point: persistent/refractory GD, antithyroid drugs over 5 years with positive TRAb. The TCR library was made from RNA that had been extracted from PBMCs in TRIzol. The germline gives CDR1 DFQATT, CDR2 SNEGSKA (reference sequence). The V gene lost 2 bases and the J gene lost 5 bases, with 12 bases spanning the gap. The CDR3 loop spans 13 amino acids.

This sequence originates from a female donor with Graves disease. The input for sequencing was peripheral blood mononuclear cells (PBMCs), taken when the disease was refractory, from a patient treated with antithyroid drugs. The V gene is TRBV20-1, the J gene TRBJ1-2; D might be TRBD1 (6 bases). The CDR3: CSARTTGIYGYTF. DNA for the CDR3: TGCAGTGCTAGAACCACAGGGATATATGGCTACACCTTC.